Listed below are T cell receptor beta chains from one sample, sequenced in a study of response to subunit inactivated influenza vaccine. MiXCR was run by TCRdb on the RT-PCR reads, yielding one entry per CDR3 protein. The sample shows 800,000 or so distinct CDR3 sequences, 21% of them seen only once. Sequencing was performed on PBMCs from blood, taken around 5 days after vaccination. The receptors stem from a man between 50 and 59 years old who received an inactivated influenza vaccine. The CDR3 runs from the conserved cysteine through the conserved F or W. The order of the fields is J gene, V gene, clone size, D gene, CDR3 protein, CDR3 DNA. The D gene is left open where the match is weak. Rows give clone size only sometimes, using once, few, many, or a class for an expanded clone.

J: TRBJ2-2; V: TRBV7-9; size: few; D: .; CDR3: CASSSRDTVTGELFF; DNA: TGTGCCAGCAGCTCACGCGACACCGTCACCGGGGAGCTGTTTTTT
J: TRBJ1-2; V: TRBV20-1; size: few; D: .; CDR3: CSANHGNYGYTF; DNA: TGCAGTGCAAACCATGGCAACTATGGCTACACCTTC
J: TRBJ2-2; V: TRBV7-2; size: .; D: TRBD2; CDR3: CASSPGGVGELFF; DNA: TGTGCCAGCAGCCCCGGGGGGGTCGGGGAGCTGTTTTTT
J: TRBJ2-7; V: TRBV29-1; size: many; D: .; CDR3: CSVQWGAHYEQYF; DNA: TGCAGCGTTCAGTGGGGGGCACACTACGAGCAGTACTTC
J: TRBJ2-1; V: TRBV7-9; size: .; D: TRBD2; CDR3: CASSHATSGGNEQFF; DNA: TGTGCCAGCAGCCACGCCACGAGCGGGGGCAATGAGCAGTTCTTC
J: TRBJ2-1; V: TRBV4-3; size: .; D: TRBD2; CDR3: CASSQSLGGGGAFYEQFF; DNA: TGCGCCAGCAGCCAGAGCCTAGGGGGCGGGGGGGCGTTTTATGAGCAGTTCTTC
J: TRBJ2-6; V: TRBV2; size: few; D: .; CDR3: CASIGGPLSGANVLTF; DNA: TGTGCCAGCATTGGGGGGCCCCTCTCTGGGGCCAACGTCCTGACTTTC
J: TRBJ2-7; V: TRBV4-2; size: .; D: TRBD2; CDR3: CASSPSGTSLYEQYF; DNA: TGTGCCAGCAGCCCGTCCGGGACTAGCCTTTACGAGCAGTACTTC
J: TRBJ2-7; V: TRBV18; size: .; D: .; CDR3: CASSPLAENEQYF; DNA: TGTGCCAGCTCACCTTTAGCGGAGAACGAGCAGTACTTC
J: TRBJ1-1; V: TRBV6-2/TRBV6-3; size: few; D: .; CDR3: CASSYAVSQNTEAFF; DNA: TGTGCCAGCAGTTACGCGGTCAGTCAGAACACTGAAGCTTTCTTT
J: TRBJ2-7; V: TRBV4-2; size: .; D: TRBD2; CDR3: CASSQEPGLRYEQYF; DNA: TGTGCCAGCAGCCAAGAACCGGGACTACGCTACGAGCAGTACTTC
J: TRBJ2-1; V: TRBV20-1; size: .; D: TRBD2; CDR3: CSASGGSGNEQFF; DNA: TGCAGTGCTAGCGGGGGGTCGGGCAATGAGCAGTTCTTC
J: TRBJ1-3; V: TRBV11-2; size: few; D: .; CDR3: CASSSRQGNTIYF; DNA: TGTGCCAGCAGCTCGCGACAGGGAAACACCATATATTTT
J: TRBJ2-5; V: TRBV7-2; size: few; D: TRBD2; CDR3: CASSSGTSGRLGTQYF; DNA: TGTGCCAGCAGCTCCGGGACTAGCGGGAGGCTGGGGACCCAGTACTTC
J: TRBJ1-6; V: TRBV5-1; size: .; D: TRBD1; CDR3: CASSMGQGLNSPLHF; DNA: TGCGCCAGCAGCATGGGACAGGGATTAAATTCACCCCTCCACTTT
J: TRBJ2-1; V: TRBV4-3; size: .; D: .; CDR3: CASSQDLGNYNEQFF; DNA: TGCGCCAGCAGCCAAGACCTGGGGAACTACAATGAGCAGTTCTTC
J: TRBJ1-5; V: TRBV10-3; size: .; D: TRBD1; CDR3: CAIRGQGGNQPQHF; DNA: TGTGCCATCAGGGGACAGGGGGGCAATCAGCCCCAGCATTTT
J: TRBJ2-7; V: TRBV6-2/TRBV6-3; size: few; D: TRBD2; CDR3: CASCTDSGTIYEQYF; DNA: TGTGCCAGCTGCACTGATAGCGGGACGATCTACGAGCAGTACTTC
J: TRBJ2-1; V: TRBV29-1; size: .; D: TRBD1; CDR3: CSVNRGNYNEQFF; DNA: TGCAGCGTTAACAGGGGGAACTACAATGAGCAGTTCTTC
J: TRBJ2-1; V: TRBV5-4; size: .; D: TRBD2; CDR3: CASSPVGRELYNEQFF; DNA: TGTGCCAGCAGCCCCGTGGGGCGGGAGCTCTACAATGAGCAGTTCTTC
J: TRBJ2-7; V: TRBV20-1; size: .; D: .; CDR3: CSASPDRGGPYEQYF; DNA: TGCAGTGCTAGCCCCGACAGGGGAGGGCCCTACGAGCAGTACTTC
J: TRBJ1-6; V: TRBV7-3; size: few; D: TRBD1; CDR3: CASSQTGTENSPLHF; DNA: TGTGCCAGCAGCCAGACCGGGACAGAAAATTCACCCCTCCACTTT
J: TRBJ2-1; V: TRBV28; size: few; D: .; CDR3: CASSSPPLEQFF; DNA: TGTGCCAGCAGTTCCCCCCCGTTGGAGCAGTTCTTC
J: TRBJ2-7; V: TRBV5-1; size: many; D: .; CDR3: CASSLQDPNPLYF; DNA: TGCGCCAGCAGCTTACAAGACCCAAACCCGCTGTACTTC
J: TRBJ2-3; V: TRBV7-2; size: many; D: .; CDR3: CASKVGGSTDTQYF; DNA: TGTGCCAGCAAGGTTGGGGGCAGCACAGATACGCAGTATTTT
J: TRBJ2-7; V: TRBV27; size: .; D: .; CDR3: CASSLIRPAAALFYEQYF; DNA: TGTGCCAGCAGTTTAATCAGGCCTGCAGCGGCCCTTTTCTACGAGCAGTACTTC
J: TRBJ1-1; V: TRBV24-1; size: .; D: .; CDR3: CATRGLSTEAFF; DNA: TGTGCCACCAGGGGACTTAGCACTGAAGCTTTCTTT
J: TRBJ1-2; V: TRBV12-3/TRBV12-4; size: few; D: TRBD1; CDR3: CASSSGTGFTRGYTF; DNA: TGTGCCAGCAGTTCCGGGACAGGGTTTACCCGCGGCTACACCTTC
J: TRBJ2-3; V: TRBV20-1; size: few; D: .; CDR3: CSARDLGGRGRRTSTDTQYF; DNA: TGCAGTGCTAGAGATCTGGGAGGCCGGGGGCGTAGAACTAGCACAGATACGCAGTATTTT
J: TRBJ2-3; V: TRBV7-2; size: many; D: TRBD2; CDR3: CASSSSGNTQYF; DNA: TGTGCCAGCAGCTCTAGCGGAAATACGCAGTATTTT
J: TRBJ2-7; V: TRBV28; size: .; D: .; CDR3: CASSSTGSTSYEQYF; DNA: TGTGCCAGCAGTTCCACGGGTTCTACCTCCTACGAGCAGTACTTC
J: TRBJ1-6; V: TRBV5-6; size: .; D: .; CDR3: CASTQYNSPLHF; DNA: TGTGCCAGCACCCAGTATAATTCACCCCTCCACTTT
J: TRBJ2-1; V: TRBV9; size: .; D: .; CDR3: CASSVVSGYNEQFF; DNA: TGTGCCAGCAGCGTAGTAAGCGGATACAATGAGCAGTTCTTC
J: TRBJ1-2; V: TRBV7-2; size: .; D: .; CDR3: CASSLARTGTLIGGYTF; DNA: TGTGCCAGCAGCTTAGCGAGGACCGGGACATTAATCGGCGGCTACACCTTC
J: TRBJ2-1; V: TRBV27; size: few; D: .; CDR3: CASSLSPRRDEQFF; DNA: TGTGCCAGCAGTTTATCTCCTAGGAGGGATGAGCAGTTCTTC